This TCR beta chain was captured by sequencing in a study of blood T cell repertoires in COVID-19. Profiling relied on immunoSEQ multiplex PCR, and the TCRdb table lists in-frame clones only, not all of them. The sample yields around 270,000 clones, about 85% seen once. The V and J ends lost 1 base and 5 bases respectively, with 14 bases between them. Germline CDR1 is SGHVS and CDR2 is FNYEAQ. The CDR3 runs 15 residues. This clone showed up just once. Sequences were obtained from peripheral blood. V usage is TRBV7-6 and J usage is TRBJ2-5; D gene unclear. The clonotype originates from a man aged 55 to 70 with acute or convalescent COVID-19. CDR3 in amino acids: CASSLVTGAGETQYF. For the CDR3, the DNA is TGTGCCAGCAGCTTAGTTACCGGAGCCGGCGAGACCCAGTACTTC.